This TCR beta chain is from a study of blood T cell repertoires in COVID-19. Study-wide context: The United States, Italy and Spain were the sources of the acute and convalescent COVID-19 samples. Nucleic acid was either cDNA or gDNA, and it came from T cells, B-cell-depleted T cells, or PBMCs.

The V end lost 3 bases, the J end lost 5 bases, and 17 bases lay between the germline ends. Germline V gene sequence: CDR1 SGDLS, CDR2 YYNGEE. This CDR3 has 15 amino acids. Methods used by the authors: Amplifying reference gene primers gave estimates of nucleated cell counts. The data were produced by immunoSEQ multiplex PCR, yet TCRdb's version contains in-frame clones alone and is incomplete. V and J calls and clone size come straight from that table; D and trimming were deduced from the DNA. There are around 150,000 clones in the sample; about 80% occur only once, and 15% to 20% lies in the top ten.

The source material was peripheral blood. The rearrangement uses TRBV9 and TRBJ1-1; possible D gene TRBD1, 6 bases. The TCR was taken from a man in his fifties or sixties with acute or convalescent COVID-19. The CDR3 nucleotides read TGTGCCAGCAGCGGATCGGGGGGCGCGGGGACTGAAGCTTTCTTT. It specifies CASSGSGGAGTEAFF. Combining the CDR3 with reference TRBV9 and TRBJ1-1 gives the whole variable domain DSGVTQTPKHLITATGQRVTLRCSPRSGDLSVYWYQQSLDQGLQFLIQYYNGEERAKGNILERFSAQQFPDLHSELNLSSLELGDSALYFCASSGSGGAGTEAFFGQGTRLTVV.